The 6 T cell receptor beta chains below were found in one sample sequenced in a study of CD8+ T cells in alopecia areata. In each case, RNA was isolated and then reverse transcribed into cDNA as the sequencing template. TCRdb's table, derived via immunoSEQ multiplex PCR, lists solely in-frame clones and lacks some. The sample contains more than 95,000 clones, roughly half of which appear only once. Input material: CD4+ T cells sorted from blood. All receptors derive from a human donor in good health.

J is TRBJ2-1 and V is TRBV5-1, with 8 bases fitting TRBD1. The CDR3 is 15 residues long. Germline V gene sequence: CDR1 SGHRS, CDR2 YFSETQ. With V trimmed by 4 bases and J by 5 bases, 8 bases remained unmatched. The chain's CDR3 is CASSPAGQANNEQFF. CDR3 nucleotide sequence: TGCGCCAGCAGCCCGGCGGGACAGGCTAACAATGAGCAGTTCTTC.

The chain employs TRBV29-1 and TRBJ2-5; 7 positions agree with TRBD1. V shed 6 bases, J shed 2 bases, and the junction held 6 bases outside the gene matches. This CDR3 has 13 amino acids. Germline CDR1 reads SQVTM; CDR2 reads ANQGSEA. The CDR3 loop is CSVDPGQQETQYF. CDR3 nucleotide sequence: TGCAGCGTCGATCCGGGACAGCAAGAGACCCAGTACTTC.

This chain joins TRBV30 and TRBJ2-1; D unresolved. The CDR3 covers 14 residues. Germline CDR1 reads GTSNPN; CDR2 reads SVGIG (reference sequence). Trimming stripped 6 bases from V and 1 base from J, with 13 bases between. The CDR3 nucleotides read TGTGCCTGCGGCCTGGCGCTGTCCTACAATGAGCAGTTCTTC. This translates into CACGLALSYNEQFF.

The chain recombines TRBV29-1 with TRBJ2-5; D is perhaps TRBD1 or TRBD2 (5 bases each). Germline V gene data show CDR1 as SQVTM and CDR2 as ANQGSEA. V lost 2 bases and J lost 5, with 15 bases in between. The CDR3 has 14 amino acids. The CDR3 DNA reads as TGCAGCGTTGAACTCGACAGCCGGAGGGAGACCCAGTACTTC. Its translation: CSVELDSRRETQYF. Complete variable domain (other parts from reference TRBV29-1 and TRBJ2-5): SAVISQKPSRDICQRGTSLTIQCQVDSQVTMMFWYRQQPGQSLTLIATANQGSEATYESGFVIDKFPISRPNLTFSTLTVSNMSPEDSSIYLCSVELDSRRETQYFGPGTRLLVL.

CDR3 nucleotides: TGTGCCAGTATGATAACAGGGTGGTTGGGGGGGAGCAATCAGCCCCAGCATTTT. Translating it yields CASMITGWLGGSNQPQHF. The J gene is TRBJ1-5, the V gene TRBV19; a possible D gene is TRBD1 (6 bases). The CDR3 extends over 18 amino acids. CDR1 is LNHDA and CDR2 is SQIVND in the germline V gene (reference sequence). V lost 7 bases and J lost 1, with 23 bases in between. The full variable domain, with the rest looked up from reference TRBV19 and TRBJ1-5, is DGGITQSPKYLFRKEGQNVTLSCEQNLNHDAMYWYRQDPGQGLRLIYYSQIVNDFQKGDIAEGYSVSREKKESFPLTVTSAQKNPTAFYLCASMITGWLGGSNQPQHFGDGTRLSIL.

The genes are TRBV28 and TRBJ2-5; D gene unclear. The CDR3 covers 17 residues. The germline CDR1 and CDR2 sequences are MDHEN and SYDVKM. V dropped 3 bases and J dropped 2 bases, with 19 bases sitting between them. CDR3 in amino acids: CASSFGRDKLTQETQYF. CDR3 DNA sequence: TGTGCCAGCAGTTTCGGTCGAGACAAGTTAACTCAAGAGACCCAGTACTTC.